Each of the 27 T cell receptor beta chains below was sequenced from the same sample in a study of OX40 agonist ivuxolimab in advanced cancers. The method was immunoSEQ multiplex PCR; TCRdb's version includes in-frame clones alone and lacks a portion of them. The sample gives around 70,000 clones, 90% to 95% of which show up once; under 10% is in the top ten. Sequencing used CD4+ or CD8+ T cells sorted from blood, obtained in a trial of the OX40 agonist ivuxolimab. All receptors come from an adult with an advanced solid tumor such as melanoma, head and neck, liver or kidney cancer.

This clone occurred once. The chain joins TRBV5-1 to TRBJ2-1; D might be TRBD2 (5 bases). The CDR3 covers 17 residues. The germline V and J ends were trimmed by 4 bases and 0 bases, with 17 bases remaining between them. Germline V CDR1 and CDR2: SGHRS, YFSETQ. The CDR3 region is CASSPPGTGSSYNEQFF. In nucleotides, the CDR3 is TGCGCCAGCAGCCCCCCGGGTACGGGGAGCTCCTACAATGAGCAGTTCTTC.

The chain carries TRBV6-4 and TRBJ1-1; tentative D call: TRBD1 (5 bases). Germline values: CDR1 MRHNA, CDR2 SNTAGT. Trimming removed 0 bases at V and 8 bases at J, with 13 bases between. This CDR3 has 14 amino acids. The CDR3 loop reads CASSDSRDRSEAFF. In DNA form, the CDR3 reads TGTGCCAGCAGTGACTCTAGAGACAGAAGCGAAGCTTTCTTT.

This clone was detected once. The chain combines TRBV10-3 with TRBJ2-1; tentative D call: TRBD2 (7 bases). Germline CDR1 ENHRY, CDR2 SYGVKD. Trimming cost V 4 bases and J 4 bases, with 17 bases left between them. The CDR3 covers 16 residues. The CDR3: CAISGKGGAVYNEQFF. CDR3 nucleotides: TGTGCCATCAGTGGAAAGGGGGGGGCCGTATACAATGAGCAGTTCTTC.

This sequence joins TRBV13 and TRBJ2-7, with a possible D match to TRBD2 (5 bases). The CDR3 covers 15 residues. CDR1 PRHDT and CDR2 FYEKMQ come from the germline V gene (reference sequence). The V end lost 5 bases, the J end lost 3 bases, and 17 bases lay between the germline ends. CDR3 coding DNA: TGTGCCAGCAGCAAGCCTGGAGGTAGGCTCTACGAGCAGTACTTC. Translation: CASSKPGGRLYEQYF.

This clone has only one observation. Written as DNA, the CDR3 is TGTGCCAGCAGCGTAGAGGGGGGCTCCTACAATGAGCAGTTCTTC. Translated: CASSVEGGSYNEQFF. The rearrangement uses TRBV9 and TRBJ2-1; D tentatively fits TRBD1 or TRBD2 (6 bases each). V lost 0 bases to trimming and J lost 0 bases, with 7 bases between them. Per germline, CDR1 SGDLS and CDR2 YYNGEE. CDR3 length: 15 residues.

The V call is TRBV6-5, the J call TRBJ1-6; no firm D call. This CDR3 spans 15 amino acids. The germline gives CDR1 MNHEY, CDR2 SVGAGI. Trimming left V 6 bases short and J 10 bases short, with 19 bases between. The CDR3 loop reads CASRPYDTTRSPLHF. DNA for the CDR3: TGTGCCAGCAGGCCATACGACACCACCAGGTCACCCCTCCACTTT.

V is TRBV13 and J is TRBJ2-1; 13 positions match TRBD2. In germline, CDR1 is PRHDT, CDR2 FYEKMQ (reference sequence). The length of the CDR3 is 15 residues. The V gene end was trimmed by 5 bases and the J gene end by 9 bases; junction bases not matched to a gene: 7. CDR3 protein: CASSARLAGGVEQFF. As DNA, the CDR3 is TGTGCCAGCAGCGCACGACTAGCGGGGGGCGTTGAGCAGTTCTTC.

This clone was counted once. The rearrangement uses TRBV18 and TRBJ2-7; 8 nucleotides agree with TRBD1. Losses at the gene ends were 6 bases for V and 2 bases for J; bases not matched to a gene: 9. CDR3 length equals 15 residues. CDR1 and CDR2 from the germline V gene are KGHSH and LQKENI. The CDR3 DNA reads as TGTGCCAGCTCCCCCCCGGACAGGGAGCCCTACGAGCAGTACTTC. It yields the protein CASSPPDREPYEQYF.

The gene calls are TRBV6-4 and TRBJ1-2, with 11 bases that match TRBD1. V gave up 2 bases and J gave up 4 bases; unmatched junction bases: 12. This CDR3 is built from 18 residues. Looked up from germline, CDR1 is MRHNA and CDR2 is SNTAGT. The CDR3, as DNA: TGTGCCAGCAGTGACATCCCCGGGGACAGGGGGGGTGCCTATGGCTACACCTTC. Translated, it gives CASSDIPGDRGGAYGYTF.

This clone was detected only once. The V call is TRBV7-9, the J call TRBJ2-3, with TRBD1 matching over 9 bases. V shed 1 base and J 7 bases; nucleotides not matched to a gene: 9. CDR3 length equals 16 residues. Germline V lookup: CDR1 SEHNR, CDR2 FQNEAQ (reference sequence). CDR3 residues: CASSLGRTGDLNTQYF. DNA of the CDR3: TGTGCCAGCAGCTTAGGGAGGACAGGGGATCTTAATACGCAGTATTTT.

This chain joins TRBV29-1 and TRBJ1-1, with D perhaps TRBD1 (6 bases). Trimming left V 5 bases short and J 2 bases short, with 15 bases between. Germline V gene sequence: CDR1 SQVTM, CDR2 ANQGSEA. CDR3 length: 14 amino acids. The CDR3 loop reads CSVWGGEINTEAFF. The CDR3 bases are TGCAGCGTTTGGGGGGGCGAGATAAACACTGAAGCTTTCTTT. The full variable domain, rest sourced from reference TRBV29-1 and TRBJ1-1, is SAVISQKPSRDICQRGTSLTIQCQVDSQVTMMFWYRQQPGQSLTLIATANQGSEATYESGFVIDKFPISRPNLTFSTLTVSNMSPEDSSIYLCSVWGGEINTEAFFGQGTRLTVV.

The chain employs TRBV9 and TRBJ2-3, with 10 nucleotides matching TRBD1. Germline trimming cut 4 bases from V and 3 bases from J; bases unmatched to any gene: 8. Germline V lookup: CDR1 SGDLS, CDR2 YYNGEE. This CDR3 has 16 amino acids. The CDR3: CASSPWTGGGTDTQYF. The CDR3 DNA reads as TGTGCCAGCAGCCCCTGGACAGGGGGGGGAACAGATACGCAGTATTTT.

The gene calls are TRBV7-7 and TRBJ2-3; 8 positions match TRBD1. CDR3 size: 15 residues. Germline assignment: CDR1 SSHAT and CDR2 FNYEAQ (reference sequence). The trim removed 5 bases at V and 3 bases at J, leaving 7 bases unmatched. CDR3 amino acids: CASSPGTGVTDTQYF. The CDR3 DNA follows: TGTGCCAGCAGCCCCGGGACAGGAGTTACAGATACGCAGTATTTT.

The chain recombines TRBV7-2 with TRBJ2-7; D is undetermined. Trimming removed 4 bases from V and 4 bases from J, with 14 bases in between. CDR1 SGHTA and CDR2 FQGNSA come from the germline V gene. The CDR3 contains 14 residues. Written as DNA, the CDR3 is TGTGCCAGCAGCTCCCGGAGCTCGGCTTACGAGCAGTACTTC. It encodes CASSSRSSAYEQYF.

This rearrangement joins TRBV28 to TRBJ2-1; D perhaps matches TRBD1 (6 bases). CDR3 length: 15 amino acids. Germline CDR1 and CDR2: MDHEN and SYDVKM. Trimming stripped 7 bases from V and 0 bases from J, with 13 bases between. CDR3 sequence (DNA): TGTGCCAGCACCAATCAGGGGAGCTCCTACAATGAGCAGTTCTTC. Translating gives CASTNQGSSYNEQFF.

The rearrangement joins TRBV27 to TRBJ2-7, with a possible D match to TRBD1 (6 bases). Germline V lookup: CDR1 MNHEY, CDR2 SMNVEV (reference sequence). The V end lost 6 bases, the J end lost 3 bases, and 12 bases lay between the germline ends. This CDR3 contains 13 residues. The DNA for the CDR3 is TGTGCCAGCAGCCGAGGGGGATTCTACGAGCAGTACTTC. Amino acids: CASSRGGFYEQYF.

The CDR3 reads CASSPGTQGFEQYF. The CDR3 DNA reads TGTGCCAGTAGTCCCGGGACCCAGGGATTTGAGCAGTACTTC. The chain combines TRBV19 with TRBJ2-7; possibly TRBD1 or TRBD2 for D (5 bases each). Trimming took off 5 bases at V and 7 bases at J, with 18 bases between the two ends. The CDR3 spans 14 residues. The germline CDR1 and CDR2 sequences are LNHDA and SQIVND (reference sequence).

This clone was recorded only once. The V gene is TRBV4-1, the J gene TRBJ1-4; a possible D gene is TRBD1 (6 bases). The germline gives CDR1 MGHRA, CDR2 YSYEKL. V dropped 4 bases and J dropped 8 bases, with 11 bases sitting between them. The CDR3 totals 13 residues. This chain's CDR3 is CASSPIQGEKLFF. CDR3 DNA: TGCGCCAGCAGCCCAATTCAGGGGGAAAAACTGTTTTTT.

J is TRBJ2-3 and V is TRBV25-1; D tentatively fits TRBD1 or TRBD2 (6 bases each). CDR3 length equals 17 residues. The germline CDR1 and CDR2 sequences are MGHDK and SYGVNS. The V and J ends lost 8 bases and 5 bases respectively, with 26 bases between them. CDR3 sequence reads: CASLLGGGGVGGDTQYF. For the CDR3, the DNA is TGTGCCAGCCTCCTAGGGGGAGGAGGAGTGGGTGGAGATACGCAGTATTTT.

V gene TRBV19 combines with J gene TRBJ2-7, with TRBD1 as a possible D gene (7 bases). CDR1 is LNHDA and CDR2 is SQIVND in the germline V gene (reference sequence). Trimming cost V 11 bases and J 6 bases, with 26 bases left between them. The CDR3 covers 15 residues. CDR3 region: CACGVWTGPAIEQYF. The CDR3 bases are TGTGCCTGCGGGGTGTGGACAGGACCGGCTATCGAGCAGTACTTC.

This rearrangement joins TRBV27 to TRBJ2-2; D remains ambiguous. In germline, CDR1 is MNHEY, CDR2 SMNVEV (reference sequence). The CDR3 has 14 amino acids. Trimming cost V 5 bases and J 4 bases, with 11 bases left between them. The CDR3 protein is CASSPGLSTGELFF. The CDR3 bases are TGTGCCAGCAGTCCCGGATTGTCCACCGGGGAGCTGTTTTTT.

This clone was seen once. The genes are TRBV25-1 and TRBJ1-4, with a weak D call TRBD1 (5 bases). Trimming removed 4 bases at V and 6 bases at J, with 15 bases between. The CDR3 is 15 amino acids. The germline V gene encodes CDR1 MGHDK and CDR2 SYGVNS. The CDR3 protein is CASSALQGLDEKLFF. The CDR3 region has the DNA TGTGCCAGCAGTGCATTGCAGGGTCTTGATGAAAAACTGTTTTTT.

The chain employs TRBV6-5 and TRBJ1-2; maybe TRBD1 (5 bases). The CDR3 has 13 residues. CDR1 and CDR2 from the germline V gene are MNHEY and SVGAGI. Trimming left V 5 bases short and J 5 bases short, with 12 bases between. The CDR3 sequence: CASSTSGGYGYTF. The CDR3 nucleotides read TGTGCCAGCAGTACCAGTGGGGGGTATGGCTACACCTTC.

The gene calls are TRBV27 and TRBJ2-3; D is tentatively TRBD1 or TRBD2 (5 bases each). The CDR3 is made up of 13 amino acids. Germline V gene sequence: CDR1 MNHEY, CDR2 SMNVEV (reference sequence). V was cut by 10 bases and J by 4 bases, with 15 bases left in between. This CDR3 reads CATTMGVSDTQYF. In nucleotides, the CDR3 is TGTGCCACCACGATGGGGGTGTCAGATACGCAGTATTTT.

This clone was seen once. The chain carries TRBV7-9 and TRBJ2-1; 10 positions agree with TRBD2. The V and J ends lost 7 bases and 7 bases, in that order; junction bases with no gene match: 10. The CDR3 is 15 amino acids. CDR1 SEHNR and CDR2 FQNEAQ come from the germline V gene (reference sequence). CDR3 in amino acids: CASTPTSGSENEQFF. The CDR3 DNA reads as TGTGCCAGCACCCCGACTAGCGGGTCGGAAAATGAGCAGTTCTTC.

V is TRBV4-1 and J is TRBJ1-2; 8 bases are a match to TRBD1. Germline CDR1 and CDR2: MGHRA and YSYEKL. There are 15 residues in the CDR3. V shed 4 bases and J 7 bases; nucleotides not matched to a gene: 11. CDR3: CASSPLGQGEFGYTF. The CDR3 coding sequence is TGCGCCAGCAGCCCACTAGGACAGGGTGAATTTGGCTACACCTTC.

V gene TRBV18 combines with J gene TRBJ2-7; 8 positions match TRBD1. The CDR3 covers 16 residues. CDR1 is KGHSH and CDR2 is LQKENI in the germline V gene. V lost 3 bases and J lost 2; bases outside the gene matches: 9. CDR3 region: CASSPPGQAFTYEQYF. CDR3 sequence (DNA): TGTGCCAGCTCACCCCCGGGACAGGCTTTTACCTACGAGCAGTACTTC.